Below, one T cell receptor (beta chain) is given with its context. No antigen is known for it. V lost 7 bases to trimming and J lost 4 bases; unmatched junction nucleotides: 10. The V gene's germline CDR1 is MDHEN and CDR2 SYDVKM. The CDR3 runs to 15 residues. Measured with immunoSEQ multiplex PCR; TCRdb has only the in-frame clones, and not every one. The sample has about 130,000 clones; around 91% are singletons. The data originate from a study of T cell responses to AZD1222 COVID-19 vaccine. Overall study findings and caveats: Regions left unmutated in variants are reportedly the target of nearly half of spike-specific TCRs. Vaccine-associated CD4 TCRs spanned spike, dominant at 160-218 and 743-854. Spike-specific TCR breadth rose after two AZD1222 doses, and depth rose as well.

This chain uses TRBV28 with TRBJ2-3; the match to TRBD2 covers 8 bases. Specimen: peripheral blood, collected on day 0 of MenACWY control vaccination. The TCR was taken from an adult in good health. The CDR3 DNA is TGTGCCAGCACTCCACGGGGGGGCGGCCCAGATACGCAGTATTTT. Residues: CASTPRGGGPDTQYF.